The sequence of this T cell receptor (beta chain) was determined in a study of T cells after posttransplantation cyclophosphamide. Assay used: immunoSEQ multiplex PCR; TCRdb lists only in-frame clones, some missing. The repertoire holds over 15,000 clones, with around 84% as singletons. Regarding the study as a whole: Donor CD8+ memory clones often dominated recipient blood repertoires at later times. Tissue-infiltrating T cells from skin or gut overlapped little with blood T cells. Recipient CMV seropositivity and CMV reactivation strongly tracked TRB clonality.

About this clone itself: Its antigen is currently unknown.

Looked up from germline, CDR1 is SQVTM and CDR2 is ANQGSEA. V lost 4 bases, J lost 5 bases, and 7 bases stayed unmatched. The CDR3 sequence is 14 residues long. Sampled 1 year posttransplant, controls received myeloablative marrow transplants, methotrexate and a calcineurin inhibitor. Material: PBMCs, obtained after allogeneic stem cell transplant with calcineurin inhibitor and methotrexate. The genes are TRBV29-1 and TRBJ1-2; TRBD1 aligns across 10 bases. This TCR was recovered from a female patient between 18 and 35 years old who received an allogeneic stem cell transplant from an unrelated donor, was CMV-positive, and had acute and chronic GVHD. Some T cells may arise from the graft donor. CDR3 region: CSVGGQGFLYGYTF. The CDR3 bases are TGCAGCGTTGGGGGACAGGGGTTTCTTTATGGCTACACCTTC. Based on the CDR3 plus reference TRBV29-1 and TRBJ1-2, the full variable domain is SAVISQKPSRDICQRGTSLTIQCQVDSQVTMMFWYRQQPGQSLTLIATANQGSEATYESGFVIDKFPISRPNLTFSTLTVSNMSPEDSSIYLCSVGGQGFLYGYTFGSGTRLTVV.